The 2 T cell receptor beta chains below all came from one sample that was sequenced in a study of blood T cell repertoires in COVID-19. This table comes from immunoSEQ multiplex PCR, and its TCRdb copy is limited to in-frame clones, with some not included. This table holds 200,000 or so clones, around three quarters found once. Sequencing input: peripheral blood. The receptor set was obtained from a woman in her 70s with acute or convalescent COVID-19.

The rearrangement uses TRBV10-3 and TRBJ2-3, with no clear D. The V and J ends lost 5 bases and 5 bases respectively, with 11 bases between them. CDR3 size: 13 residues. Germline V gene lookup returns CDR1 ENHRY and CDR2 SYGVKD. This chain's CDR3 is CAISPNARDTQYF. The CDR3 DNA follows: TGTGCCATCAGTCCGAACGCTAGAGATACGCAGTATTTT.

V usage is TRBV7-9 and J usage is TRBJ1-4; TRBD1 is a possible D gene (6 bases). CDR1 is SEHNR, CDR2 FQNEAQ, per germline (reference sequence). The V gene lost 4 bases and the J gene lost 0 bases, with 15 bases spanning the gap. This CDR3 has 17 residues. CDR3 sequence (DNA): TGTGCCAGCAGCTCCGACGCACAGGGTCCAACTAATGAAAAACTGTTTTTT. Translation: CASSSDAQGPTNEKLFF.